The 32 T cell receptor beta chains below come from one sample, sequenced in a study of T cell clones after liver transplantation. Generated by immunoSEQ multiplex PCR, the TCRdb table keeps only in-frame clones and is missing some. The repertoire holds tens of thousands of clones, with more than 85% as singletons. Sequencing was performed on CD4+ T cells from blood, taken approximately 27 months after liver transplant. These receptors originate from a human patient who received a liver transplant. The graft donor may have contributed some T cells.

Only a few counts were recorded for this clone. This chain joins TRBV5-1 and TRBJ1-1; D is ambiguous. The V end lost 0 bases, the J end lost 2 bases, and 8 bases lay between the germline ends. The length of the CDR3 is 14 residues. Germline assignment: CDR1 SGHRS and CDR2 YFSETQ. The CDR3 spells CASSLVSSNTEAFF. Written as DNA, the CDR3 is TGCGCCAGCAGCTTGGTCAGCTCTAACACTGAAGCTTTCTTT.

This chain joins TRBV12-5 and TRBJ2-3, with D perhaps TRBD2 (6 bases). CDR3 length: 15 residues. Trimming cost V 3 bases and J 1 base, with 11 bases left between them. Germline V gene sequence: CDR1 LGHNT, CDR2 FRNRAP. The CDR3 DNA sequence: TGTGCTAGTGGTTTCGCGGGGCCGGGCACAGATACGCAGTATTTT. Translation gives CASGFAGPGTDTQYF.

The V call is TRBV10-3, the J call TRBJ2-1; D ambiguous. CDR1 and CDR2 from the germline V gene are ENHRY and SYGVKD. CDR3 length: 17 amino acids. Trimming removed 4 bases at V and 0 bases at J, with 16 bases between. The CDR3 loop is CAISAGNQINSYNEQFF. DNA of the CDR3: TGTGCCATCAGTGCTGGTAACCAGATAAACTCCTACAATGAGCAGTTCTTC.

The V and J genes are TRBV30 and TRBJ2-7; 9 bases fit TRBD2. The germline V gene encodes CDR1 GTSNPN and CDR2 SVGIG (reference sequence). The CDR3 sequence is 13 residues long. V shed 4 bases, J shed 7 bases, and the junction held 8 bases outside the gene matches. The CDR3 reads CAWMAGGPREQYF. The CDR3 bases are TGTGCCTGGATGGCGGGAGGGCCCAGGGAGCAGTACTTC.

The chain employs TRBV28 and TRBJ2-7; 7 bases line up with TRBD2. Germline V gene sequence: CDR1 MDHEN, CDR2 SYDVKM. This CDR3 contains 14 residues. J was trimmed by 6 bases and V by 2 bases; bases with no gene match: 7. The CDR3 DNA reads TGTGCCAGCAGTTTAGCGGGACTATCGGGCGAGCAGTACTTC. Its protein is CASSLAGLSGEQYF.

This chain connects TRBV19 to TRBJ1-5, with unresolved D. V was shortened by 1 base and J by 3 bases, with 10 bases between the two germline ends. From germline, CDR1 is LNHDA and CDR2 SQIVND (reference sequence). The CDR3 consists of 15 residues. The CDR3 loop reads CASSIVRTLNQPQHF. As DNA, the CDR3 is TGTGCCAGTAGTATAGTAAGGACCCTCAATCAGCCCCAGCATTTT.

CDR3 nucleotide sequence: TGTGCCAGCAGCTTGGACGGGACAGTGTACCAAGAGACCCAGTACTTC. Translation gives CASSLDGTVYQETQYF. The rearrangement joins TRBV5-4 to TRBJ2-5; 7 positions agree with TRBD1. Germline values: CDR1 SGHNT, CDR2 YYREEE (reference sequence). The CDR3 covers 16 residues. Germline trimming cut 0 bases from V and 0 bases from J; bases unmatched to any gene: 5.

The chain links TRBV11-3 to TRBJ1-2; no firm D call. Germline CDR1 reads SGHNT; CDR2 reads YENEEA. The V end was cut by 5 bases, the J end by 1 base, with 11 bases between. This CDR3 is built from 14 residues. The CDR3 DNA reads TGTGCCAGCAGCCCAGCCCGGTTTAACTATGGCTACACCTTC. This gives the protein CASSPARFNYGYTF. The complete variable domain, with remaining parts taken from reference TRBV11-3 and TRBJ1-2, reads EAGVVQSPRYKIIEKKQPVAFWCNPISGHNTLYWYLQNLGQGPELLIRYENEEAVDDSQLPKDRFSAERLKGVDSTLKIQPAELGDSAVYLCASSPARFNYGYTFGSGTRLTVV.

The V call is TRBV7-7, the J call TRBJ2-1; 7 bases are a match to TRBD1. After removal of 3 bases from V and 8 bases from J, the junction contained 10 bases not matched to a gene. Germline-derived CDR1 and CDR2 are SSHAT and FNYEAQ (reference sequence). The CDR3 runs 15 residues. The CDR3 region has the DNA TGTGCCAGCAGCTTTCGGTCGACAGGGTACGATGAGCAGTTCTTC. Translating gives CASSFRSTGYDEQFF.

This clone was seen only once. The chain joins TRBV10-3 to TRBJ2-7; 11 bases are shared with TRBD2. CDR1 and CDR2 (germline): ENHRY, SYGVKD. Trimming removed 3 bases from V and 4 bases from J; junction bases left unmatched: 11. The CDR3 loop spans 17 amino acids. This CDR3 is CAISDERVAGGRYEQYF. CDR3 in DNA: TGTGCCATCAGTGACGAAAGAGTAGCGGGAGGGAGGTACGAGCAGTACTTC.

On this clone: One end of the junction fails to match germline, which may point to a read error. The same CDR3 can be traced to other DNA sequences in this sample. This chain joins TRBV30 and TRBJ1-1; no firm D call. Germline lookup yields CDR1 GTSNPN and CDR2 SVGIG (reference sequence). The CDR3 spans 12 residues. CDR3 in amino acids: CAWRALIAEAFF. As DNA, the CDR3 is TGTGCCTGGAGAGCTCTTATCGCTGAAGCCTTCTTT.

The CDR3 region has the DNA TGTGCCAGTAGTAACGTGGGCGGGACTAGCTTCCACGAGCAGTACTTC. Its protein product is CASSNVGGTSFHEQYF. The chain recombines TRBV19 with TRBJ2-7; 9 bases align to TRBD2. V lost 4 bases and J lost 5; bases outside the gene matches: 12. Germline values: CDR1 LNHDA, CDR2 SQIVND (reference sequence). This CDR3 has 16 amino acids.

The chain has TRBV5-1 and TRBJ2-7, with no clear D. Germline values: CDR1 SGHRS, CDR2 YFSETQ. V lost 4 bases and J lost 3, with 11 bases in between. The CDR3 has 13 amino acids. The CDR3 sequence is CASSPEQIYEQYF. The CDR3 nucleotides are TGCGCCAGCAGCCCCGAGCAAATCTACGAGCAGTACTTC.

This chain connects TRBV7-9 to TRBJ2-7; 8 bases are a match to TRBD1. Per the germline V gene, CDR1 is SEHNR and CDR2 is FQNEAQ (reference sequence). With V trimmed by 5 bases and J by 7 bases, 13 bases remained unmatched. The CDR3 is 15 residues long. The CDR3 loop reads CASSPRDRLYEEQYF. CDR3 in DNA: TGTGCCAGCAGCCCTCGGGACAGGTTGTACGAGGAGCAGTACTTC.

V is TRBV6-5 and J is TRBJ2-3; the D call may be TRBD1 or TRBD2 (5 bases each). The germline CDR1 and CDR2 sequences are MNHEY and SVGAGI. V dropped 4 bases and J dropped 6 bases, with 5 bases sitting between them. The CDR3 totals 11 residues. The CDR3 DNA sequence: TGTGCCAGCAGTTGGGGGGATACGCAGTATTTT. Amino acid sequence: CASSWGDTQYF.

The chain joins TRBV5-1 to TRBJ2-5; D is uncertain. Germline loops: CDR1 SGHRS, CDR2 YFSETQ. With 4 bases removed from V and 2 bases from J, the gap between germline ends came to 9 bases. This CDR3 comprises 13 residues. CDR3 DNA: TGCGCCAGCAGCATAACATTTCAAGAGACCCAGTACTTC. As protein: CASSITFQETQYF.

The chain uses TRBV19 and TRBJ1-2, with no clear D. The germline CDR1 and CDR2 sequences are LNHDA and SQIVND (reference sequence). Trimming removed 1 base from V and 2 bases from J, with 11 bases in between. This CDR3 contains 15 residues. The CDR3 is CASSIGLRLNYGYTF. The CDR3, as DNA: TGTGCCAGTAGTATAGGCCTTAGGTTGAACTATGGCTACACCTTC.

J is TRBJ2-7 and V is TRBV29-1; 11 bases are a match to TRBD2. The CDR3 consists of 14 residues. The V gene's germline CDR1 is SQVTM and CDR2 ANQGSEA. With 6 bases clipped from V and 2 bases from J, the junction kept 6 bases outside the gene matches. CDR3 region: CSVLVLAGAYEQYF. CDR3 DNA: TGCAGCGTCCTTGTACTAGCGGGGGCCTACGAGCAGTACTTC.

V and J are TRBV5-1 and TRBJ1-1, with unresolved D. V was trimmed by 0 bases and J by 0 bases, leaving 3 bases between them. The CDR3 runs 13 residues. CDR1 is SGHRS, CDR2 YFSETQ, per germline. The DNA of the CDR3 is TGCGCCAGCAGCTTGGTTTTGAACACTGAAGCTTTCTTT. It encodes CASSLVLNTEAFF.

The V gene is TRBV19, the J gene TRBJ2-7; 7 nucleotides match TRBD1. The ends lost 4 bases at V and 2 bases at J; junction bases unmatched: 8. Germline V gives CDR1 LNHDA, CDR2 SQIVND (reference sequence). This CDR3 is 15 amino acids long. CDR3 amino acids: CASSSPAGGAYEQYF. For the CDR3, the DNA is TGTGCCAGTAGTAGTCCCGCAGGGGGAGCCTACGAGCAGTACTTC.

The chain couples TRBV29-1 to TRBJ2-5; TRBD2 agrees at 9 bases. Germline lookup yields CDR1 SQVTM and CDR2 ANQGSEA. V lost 4 bases and J lost 2; bases outside the gene matches: 8. This CDR3 region has 15 residues. The CDR3 bases are TGCAGCGTTGCGGCCGGGACTAGCTTTCAAGAGACCCAGTACTTC. This encodes CSVAAGTSFQETQYF.

The V call is TRBV7-2, the J call TRBJ1-1, with 9 bases identical to TRBD1. V was pared by 5 bases and J by 5 bases, with 6 bases of the junction left unmatched. This CDR3 spans 14 amino acids. Per germline, CDR1 SGHTA and CDR2 FQGNSA. CDR3 protein: CASSPRQGGTEAFF. As DNA, the CDR3 is TGTGCCAGCAGCCCACGACAGGGGGGGACTGAAGCTTTCTTT.

The chain carries TRBV11-2 and TRBJ2-2, with a possible D match to TRBD1 (6 bases). Trimming cost V 5 bases and J 5 bases, with 9 bases left between them. Germline V gene sequence: CDR1 SGHAT, CDR2 FQNNGV. CDR3 size: 13 residues. The chain's CDR3 is CASSPTGTGELFF. The CDR3 region has the DNA TGTGCCAGCAGCCCCACAGGGACCGGGGAGCTGTTTTTT.

The CDR3 here is CASSVVPSGTRGGDTQYF. The CDR3 bases are TGTGCCAGCAGCGTAGTTCCCTCCGGGACTAGGGGGGGAGATACGCAGTATTTT. The chain carries TRBV9 and TRBJ2-3; 8 bases fit TRBD2. V lost 0 bases, J lost 5 bases, and 14 bases stayed unmatched. Germline V gene lookup returns CDR1 SGDLS and CDR2 YYNGEE. The CDR3 extends over 18 amino acids.

The genes are TRBV5-5 and TRBJ2-1; TRBD2 aligns across 7 bases. V was clipped by 4 bases and J by 8 bases; unmatched bases: 15. Germline CDR1 is SGHKS and CDR2 is YYEKEE (reference sequence). CDR3 size: 16 residues. Here the CDR3 reads CASSPDYQRGLDEQFF. CDR3 in DNA: TGTGCCAGCAGCCCAGACTATCAGCGGGGACTGGATGAGCAGTTCTTC.

CDR3 DNA: TGTGCCTGGAGTGCTTGGACTAGCGGGATCAATGAGCAGTTCTTC. Translated: CAWSAWTSGINEQFF. V and J are TRBV30 and TRBJ2-1; TRBD2 agrees at 12 bases. Germline values: CDR1 GTSNPN, CDR2 SVGIG (reference sequence). This CDR3 is 15 amino acids long. The trim removed 1 base at V and 6 bases at J, leaving 4 bases unmatched.

The chain joins TRBV11-3 to TRBJ2-5, with D possibly being TRBD2 (6 bases). The CDR3 is made up of 15 amino acids. CDR1 and CDR2 (germline): SGHNT, YENEEA. V lost 5 bases to trimming and J lost 2 bases, with 15 bases between them. The CDR3 region has the DNA TGTGCCAGCAGCACCCTCCGGGACTTACAAGAGACCCAGTACTTC. This translates into CASSTLRDLQETQYF. Variable domain in full (rest from reference TRBV11-3 and TRBJ2-5): EAGVVQSPRYKIIEKKQPVAFWCNPISGHNTLYWYLQNLGQGPELLIRYENEEAVDDSQLPKDRFSAERLKGVDSTLKIQPAELGDSAVYLCASSTLRDLQETQYFGPGTRLLVL.

The chain carries TRBV7-3 and TRBJ2-2; D gene uncertain. The CDR3 spans 14 residues. V was pared by 1 base and J by 1 base, with 4 bases between. In germline, CDR1 is SGHTA, CDR2 FQGTGA. The CDR3 is CASSLSWNTGELFF. CDR3 bases: TGTGCCAGCAGCTTAAGTTGGAACACCGGGGAGCTGTTTTTT. The full variable domain, with the rest looked up from reference TRBV7-3 and TRBJ2-2, is GAGVSQTPSNKVTEKGKYVELRCDPISGHTALYWYRQSLGQGPEFLIYFQGTGAADDSGLPNDRFFAVRPEGSVSTLKIQRTERGDSAVYLCASSLSWNTGELFFGEGSRLTVL.

The chain has TRBV11-2 and TRBJ2-7; 7 bases are a match to TRBD1. Germline CDR1 is SGHAT and CDR2 is FQNNGV. This CDR3 comprises 17 residues. Trimming cost V 4 bases and J 3 bases; bases outside gene matches: 15. Here the CDR3 reads CASSSLGQAPSGYEQYF. CDR3 DNA: TGTGCCAGCAGCTCCCTTGGACAGGCTCCAAGTGGCTACGAGCAGTACTTC.

V is TRBV9 and J is TRBJ1-1, with TRBD1 matching 7 bases. The ends lost 4 bases at V and 1 base at J; junction bases unmatched: 7. Germline values: CDR1 SGDLS, CDR2 YYNGEE. CDR3 length equals 15 residues. Written as DNA, the CDR3 is TGTGCCAGCAGCCCGCCGGGACAGACGAACACTGAAGCTTTCTTT. Protein sequence: CASSPPGQTNTEAFF. Combining the CDR3 with reference TRBV9 and TRBJ1-1 gives the whole variable domain DSGVTQTPKHLITATGQRVTLRCSPRSGDLSVYWYQQSLDQGLQFLIQYYNGEERAKGNILERFSAQQFPDLHSELNLSSLELGDSALYFCASSPPGQTNTEAFFGQGTRLTVV.

V usage is TRBV7-8 and J usage is TRBJ2-1; 12 bases agree with TRBD2. V dropped 0 bases and J dropped 10; count of bases not matched to a gene: 7. Germline lookup yields CDR1 SGHVS and CDR2 FQNEAQ. The CDR3 totals 16 residues. DNA for the CDR3: TGTGCCAGCAGCTTAGCCCTAGCGGGAGGGCCTGGAGAGCAGTTCTTC. It is translated as CASSLALAGGPGEQFF.

The J gene is TRBJ2-3, the V gene TRBV4-2; TRBD1 agrees at 9 bases. CDR1 and CDR2 (germline): LGHNA, YNFKEQ. J was trimmed by 2 bases and V by 4 bases; bases with no gene match: 4. The CDR3 covers 15 residues. The CDR3 coding sequence is TGTGCCAGCAGCCCGGGACAGGGCGACACAGATACGCAGTATTTT. Its translation is CASSPGQGDTDTQYF.